The entry that follows covers one T cell receptor (beta chain) sequence. Profiling relied on immunoSEQ multiplex PCR, and the TCRdb table lists in-frame clones only, not all of them. The sample holds about 34,000 clones, more than 75% seen once. Germline lookup yields CDR1 SGHRS and CDR2 YFSETQ. The V gene lost 4 bases and the J gene lost 5 bases, with 12 bases spanning the gap. This CDR3 contains 13 residues. These data come from a study of blood T cell repertoires in COVID-19. The chain couples TRBV5-1 to TRBJ1-1, with D perhaps matching TRBD1 (5 bases). Sequencing was performed on peripheral blood. This clonotype was obtained from a woman in her fifties or sixties with acute or convalescent COVID-19. The CDR3 DNA sequence: TGCGCCAGCAGCCCAGGACAAGGGACTGAAGCTTTCTTT. Translating gives CASSPGQGTEAFF.